This T cell receptor (beta chain) was identified in a study of blood T cell repertoires in COVID-19. Study as a whole: Sample material is recorded as cDNA or gDNA derived from T cells, B-cell-depleted T cells, or PBMCs.

Per the authors' pipeline: Nucleated cell number was recorded as an estimate derived from reference gene primer amplification. Assay: immunoSEQ multiplex PCR; the TCRdb copy retains only in-frame clones and omits some. The V and J calls and clone size are taken from that table; D and trimming were inferred from the DNA. The sample holds approximately 280,000 clones, around nine tenths seen once. Participant age was roughly 18 to 90 years, and participants resided in about 25 US areas. The sequence derives from a woman under 30 who had recovered from COVID-19. Source material: PBMCs or T cells enriched from blood (not recorded which).

CDR3 residues: CASSQDHYMNTEAFF. The CDR3 DNA sequence: TGCGCCAGCAGCCAAGATCACTACATGAACACTGAAGCTTTCTTT. The chain links TRBV4-1 to TRBJ1-1; D gene uncertain. Per germline, CDR1 MGHRA and CDR2 YSYEKL. This CDR3 has 15 amino acids. Trimming removed 0 bases at V and 0 bases at J, with 8 bases between.